These 14 T cell receptor beta chains share one sample of origin, sequenced in a study of cytomegalovirus exposure and HLA in healthy donors. 13 Jbeta primers and 60 Vbeta primers were used for the PCR. TCRdb keeps only in-frame clones here, not all; method: immunoSEQ multiplex PCR. The profile shows 180,000 or so clones, about 69% of them singletons. The sample taken for sequencing was PBMCs. The origin of the receptors is a human donor in good health.

This chain connects TRBV19 to TRBJ2-2; the match to TRBD1 covers 8 bases. This CDR3 has 18 residues. V shed 7 bases, J shed 0 bases, and the junction held 13 bases outside the gene matches. From germline, CDR1 is LNHDA and CDR2 SQIVND (reference sequence). The CDR3 region has the DNA TGTGCCAGTACCCAGGACAGGGTTCCGTTCGCGAACACCGGGGAGCTGTTTTTT. Protein: CASTQDRVPFANTGELFF.

The chain recombines TRBV7-6 with TRBJ2-3; D possibly corresponds to TRBD2 (6 bases). Germline assignment: CDR1 SGHVS and CDR2 FNYEAQ. The CDR3 covers 15 residues. The V gene lost 6 bases and the J gene lost 0 bases, with 13 bases spanning the gap. In nucleotides, the CDR3 is TGTGCCAGCAGGGAGGGCGGGACTAGCACAGATACGCAGTATTTT. Its translation is CASREGGTSTDTQYF.

The rearrangement uses TRBV30 and TRBJ2-7; no clear D gene. Germline assignment: CDR1 GTSNPN and CDR2 SVGIG (reference sequence). This CDR3 is 11 amino acids long. The V gene lost 2 bases and the J gene lost 4 bases, with 6 bases spanning the gap. The DNA for the CDR3 is TGTGCCTGGAGTTCACAGTACGAGCAGTACTTC. Its protein is CAWSSQYEQYF.

The chain combines TRBV7-8 with TRBJ2-7; tentatively, D is TRBD2 (7 bases). This CDR3 has 15 amino acids. Germline lookup yields CDR1 SGHVS and CDR2 FQNEAQ. V lost 3 bases to trimming and J lost 0 bases, with 12 bases between them. CDR3 DNA: TGTGCCAGCAGCTTTTATGGGGGGGCCTCCTACGAGCAGTACTTC. Translating it yields CASSFYGGASYEQYF.

The V and J genes are TRBV4-2 and TRBJ2-5, with a weak D call TRBD2 (7 bases). CDR3 length: 16 amino acids. The V end was cut by 1 base, the J end by 2 bases, with 14 bases between. Germline CDR1 LGHNA, CDR2 YNFKEQ. This CDR3 is CASSQVGGGPQETQYF. For the CDR3, the DNA is TGTGCCAGCAGCCAAGTGGGCGGGGGCCCACAAGAGACCCAGTACTTC.

The chain employs TRBV2 and TRBJ2-5; D is perhaps TRBD2 (7 bases). CDR3 length: 14 amino acids. Germline V gene data show CDR1 as SNHLY and CDR2 as FYNNEI. The germline V and J ends were trimmed by 10 bases and 4 bases, with 19 bases remaining between them. The CDR3 region is CAISEGGGPETQYF. Written as DNA, the CDR3 is TGTGCCATCTCAGAGGGGGGGGGCCCAGAGACCCAGTACTTC.

V gene TRBV5-1 combines with J gene TRBJ1-1; 8 bases agree with TRBD1. This CDR3 is 15 amino acids long. Germline V lookup: CDR1 SGHRS, CDR2 YFSETQ. The V gene end was trimmed by 3 bases and the J gene end by 3 bases; junction bases not matched to a gene: 7. The CDR3 coding sequence is TGCGCCAGCAGCTCCTCCCAGGGGGCTTACACTGAAGCTTTCTTT. Translation gives CASSSSQGAYTEAFF.

CDR3 in DNA: TGTGCCACCAGCAGGCTAGCGGGGGACCAAGAGACCCAGTACTTC. Translating it yields CATSRLAGDQETQYF. V usage is TRBV15 and J usage is TRBJ2-5; 10 nucleotides agree with TRBD2. The CDR3 is 15 residues long. V dropped 3 bases and J dropped 0; count of bases not matched to a gene: 1. The germline V gene has CDR1 LNHNV and CDR2 YYDKDF (reference sequence).

The rearrangement uses TRBV5-1 and TRBJ2-1; D possibly corresponds to TRBD1 (6 bases). The germline V gene has CDR1 SGHRS and CDR2 YFSETQ. The V end was cut by 4 bases, the J end by 7 bases, with 6 bases between. This CDR3 has 11 residues. As DNA, the CDR3 is TGCGCCAGCAGCACAGGGAATGAGCAGTTCTTC. Its protein is CASSTGNEQFF.

The chain links TRBV13 to TRBJ2-7; a possible D gene is TRBD2 (7 bases). V gave up 1 base and J gave up 0 bases, with 16 bases separating them. Germline assignment: CDR1 PRHDT and CDR2 FYEKMQ (reference sequence). The CDR3 has 17 amino acids. The CDR3 DNA reads as TGTGCCAGCAGCTTAGAATCGCGCGGGGGACACTCCTACGAGCAGTACTTC. Its translation: CASSLESRGGHSYEQYF.

The V and J genes are TRBV5-1 and TRBJ1-2, with D perhaps matching TRBD1 (5 bases). V was trimmed by 3 bases and J by 8 bases, leaving 17 bases between them. The CDR3 runs 14 residues. Per the germline V gene, CDR1 is SGHRS and CDR2 is YFSETQ. The chain's CDR3 is CASSWSPGTEGYTF. The CDR3 DNA sequence: TGCGCCAGCAGCTGGAGCCCCGGGACTGAGGGCTACACCTTC.

The chain couples TRBV27 to TRBJ2-1; 11 nucleotides align to TRBD1. Trimming took 5 bases from V and 6 from J; bases not matched to a gene: 6. Germline V CDR1 and CDR2: MNHEY, SMNVEV (reference sequence). The length of the CDR3 is 15 residues. CDR3 nucleotides: TGTGCCAGCAGTCCCCGGACAGGGGGCATCAATGAGCAGTTCTTC. Protein product: CASSPRTGGINEQFF.

This clone was found a few times. In DNA, the CDR3 is TGTGCCAGCAGAGGAGAAGGTACGCAGTATTTT. It codes for CASRGEGTQYF. The J gene is TRBJ2-3, the V gene TRBV2, with D unresolved. The CDR3 is made up of 11 amino acids. V was shortened by 6 bases and J by 8 bases, with 9 bases between the two germline ends. The germline CDR1 and CDR2 sequences are SNHLY and FYNNEI.

The chain is built from TRBV6-1 and TRBJ1-2; D remains unclear. The CDR3 runs 11 residues. V lost 7 bases and J 1 base, leaving 4 bases between the germline ends. CDR1 and CDR2 (germline): MNHNS, SASEGT. The CDR3 spells CASTFNYGYTF. CDR3 nucleotide sequence: TGTGCCAGCACATTTAACTATGGCTACACCTTC.